A selection of T cell receptor beta chains follows, all from one sample in a study of T-cell reconstitution after alpha-beta-depleted transplantation in children. TCRdb reanalysed the PCR reads using MiXCR and keeps one entry per CDR3 protein. This sample has some 440,000 distinct CDR3 sequences, with around 15% found just once. The sequencing here drew on PBMCs, mostly from graft donor cells, taken 360 days after TCRalphabeta/CD19-depleted stem cell transplant. The receptors were sampled from a boy younger than two who had a stem cell transplant for Wiskott-Aldrich syndrome, so the T cells may come from the graft donor. Both conserved end residues are part of each CDR3. The D gene is left open where the match is weak. Not all rows give a size; the values are once, few, many and, for expanded clones, a class.

J gene | clone size | D gene | V gene | CDR3 DNA | CDR3 protein
TRBJ2-2 | NA | NA | TRBV2 | TGTGCCAGTAGAATTCGGAGCGGCGGGGAGCTGTTTTTT | CASRIRSGGELFF
TRBJ1-1 | few | NA | TRBV4-3 | TGCGCCAGCAGCCAAAGACAGGAGACAACTGAAGCTTTCTTT | CASSQRQETTEAFF
TRBJ2-6 | few | NA | TRBV4-2 | TGTGCCAGCAGCCAAGAGAGTTGGGGAACTGGGGCCAACGTCCTGACTTTC | CASSQESWGTGANVLTF
TRBJ2-7 | few | TRBD1 | TRBV5-1 | TGCGCCAGCAGCTTGGCACCACCGGGACAGGGTTACGAGCAGTACTTC | CASSLAPPGQGYEQYF
TRBJ2-7 | NA | TRBD2 | TRBV12-3/TRBV12-4 | TGTGCCAGCGCCCCAAGACTAGCGGGAGAGGAGGAGCAGTACTTC | CASAPRLAGEEEQYF
TRBJ1-6 | many | NA | TRBV28 | TGTGCCAGCAGTGCCCCGGGACTCACTTTTGAGGGGCATAATTCACCCCTCCACTTT | CASSAPGLTFEGHNSPLHF
TRBJ2-4 | NA | NA | TRBV7-8 | TGTGCCAGCAGCTTAGAGAGGCCGGGCAGGGCCAAAAACATTCAGTACTTC | CASSLERPGRAKNIQYF
TRBJ2-5 | few | NA | TRBV16 | TGTGCCATCCAGAGAAAGCGACTACTAGTTAGCCAAGAGACCCAGTACTTC | CAIQRKRLLVSQETQYF
TRBJ2-2 | few | NA | TRBV29-1 | TGCAGCGCGTACAGGGTCACCGGGGAGCTGTTCTTT | CSAYRVTGELFF
TRBJ2-7 | NA | NA | TRBV29-1 | TGCAGCGTTGAAGAAGCAGAACCCTACGAGCAGTACTTC | CSVEEAEPYEQYF
TRBJ2-7 | NA | TRBD2 | TRBV4-3 | TGCGCCAGCAGCCAAGATCTAAACCTGGGACTAGCCGCCTACGAGCAGTACTTC | CASSQDLNLGLAAYEQYF
TRBJ2-1 | NA | TRBD2 | TRBV20-1 | TGCAGTGCTAGCGACCTATTCCAATGGACTAGCGGGAGGGGGTTTGCCTACAATGAGCAGTTCTTC | CSASDLFQWTSGRGFAYNEQFF
TRBJ2-1 | once | NA | TRBV2 | TGTGCCAGCAGTTCCGGGACCCTTTTCAATGAGCAGTTCTTC | CASSSGTLFNEQFF
TRBJ2-1 | many | NA | TRBV7-9 | TGTGCCAGCAGCTCTTTGACAGGAATGGTCAATGAGCAGTTCTTC | CASSSLTGMVNEQFF
TRBJ2-5 | NA | NA | TRBV20-1 | TGCAGTGCTAGCGCTCAAGAGACCCAGTACTTC | CSASAQETQYF
TRBJ2-4 | few | NA | TRBV12-5 | TGTGCTAGTGGTTTGGCAAAAGTGGGAGGTGAAAACATTCAGTACTTC | CASGLAKVGGENIQYF
TRBJ2-1 | NA | NA | TRBV12-3/TRBV12-4 | TGTGCCAGCAGTTTAATCCCTCTGGGCGGACTCTACAATGAGCAGTTCTTC | CASSLIPLGGLYNEQFF
TRBJ2-1 | NA | NA | TRBV14 | TGTGCCAGCAGCCAATATGGGGCTAGCGTCTACAATGAGCAGTTCTTC | CASSQYGASVYNEQFF
TRBJ2-7 | NA | NA | TRBV4-1 | TGCGCCAGCAGTCTTTATCCGGGGGGCCGGGGCGAGCAGTACTTC | CASSLYPGGRGEQYF
TRBJ2-1 | NA | TRBD2 | TRBV7-6 | TGTGCCAGCAGCTTGGGACTAGCGGGGGGCCTACCCTACAATGAGCAGTTCTTC | CASSLGLAGGLPYNEQFF
TRBJ2-1 | few | NA | TRBV7-2 | TGTGCCAGCAGCTTAGAGCCAGTTCCGAGCTCCTACAATGAGCAGTTCTTC | CASSLEPVPSSYNEQFF
TRBJ2-7 | NA | TRBD1 | TRBV12-3/TRBV12-4 | TGTGCCAGCAGTCACACAGGGGGAGGCTCCTACGAGCAGTACTTC | CASSHTGGGSYEQYF
TRBJ2-1 | NA | TRBD2 | TRBV5-1 | TGCGCCAGCAGCATAGGGACTAGCGGGACGAGTCTTGAGCAGTTCTTC | CASSIGTSGTSLEQFF
TRBJ2-6 | few | NA | TRBV28 | TGTGCCAGCAGTTTGGTTGTCGGAACGGGACTGATGAGCTCTGGGGCCAACGTCCTGACTTTC | CASSLVVGTGLMSSGANVLTF
TRBJ2-3 | NA | TRBD2 | TRBV28 | TGTGCCAGCAGCACCGGGACTAGCGGGGGGGCAACAGATACGCAGTATTTT | CASSTGTSGGATDTQYF
TRBJ2-5 | few | NA | TRBV6-5 | TGTGCCAGCAGTTACTCGCCGACGCTTGAAGAGACCCAGTACTTC | CASSYSPTLEETQYF
TRBJ2-7 | few | NA | TRBV29-1 | TGCAGCGTTGGGGTAGTGTCGTCGGGTGGGCAGTACTTC | CSVGVVSSGGQYF
TRBJ2-2 | NA | NA | TRBV7-7 | TGTGCCAGCAGTCCCCTGGGGACAACGAACACCGGGGAGCTGTTTTTT | CASSPLGTTNTGELFF
TRBJ2-7 | few | NA | TRBV2 | TGTGCCAGCAGTGATGTTGGGGTTTTAGGGTCCTACGAGCAGTACTTC | CASSDVGVLGSYEQYF
TRBJ1-1 | many | NA | TRBV14 | TGTGCCAGCAGCCAAGCTAGACTCTTGAACACTGAAGCTTTCTTT | CASSQARLLNTEAFF
TRBJ2-7 | NA | TRBD1 | TRBV4-1 | TGCGCCAGCAGCCAAGGGGGACAGGGGGATTACGAGCAGTACTTC | CASSQGGQGDYEQYF
TRBJ2-1 | NA | NA | TRBV20-1 | TGCAGTGCTAGAGCGGGAGTGTACAATGAGCAGTTCTTC | CSARAGVYNEQFF
TRBJ2-2 | NA | TRBD1 | TRBV24-1 | TGTGCCACCAGTGATTTCATGGGACAGTTCGAGGAGCTGTTTTTT | CATSDFMGQFEELFF
TRBJ2-1 | NA | NA | TRBV20-1 | TGCAGTGCTAGAGATCTTACGGGACCCTACAATGAGCAGTTCTTC | CSARDLTGPYNEQFF
TRBJ2-6 | NA | NA | TRBV20-1 | TGCAGTGGGGCGGGTGGGGCCAACGTCCTGACTTTC | CSGAGGANVLTF
TRBJ2-3 | many | NA | TRBV24-1 | TGTGCCACCAGGACGACCACCTCTAGCACAGATACGCAGTATTTT | CATRTTTSSTDTQYF
TRBJ2-3 | NA | NA | TRBV29-1 | TGCAGCGTCGCGTTCCGGGACTTTAGCACAGATACGCAGTATTTT | CSVAFRDFSTDTQYF
TRBJ2-1 | few | NA | TRBV27 | TGTGCCAGCAGAAGACCGGGGATGAATGAGCAGTTCTTC | CASRRPGMNEQFF
TRBJ1-2 | few | TRBD1 | TRBV12-3/TRBV12-4 | TGTGCCAGCAGTTCGGGACAGACCTATGGCTACACCTTC | CASSSGQTYGYTF
TRBJ2-3 | few | NA | TRBV4-2 | TGTGCCAGCAGCCAAGAGGGAGGCGGGGGCACAGATACGCAGTATTTT | CASSQEGGGGTDTQYF
TRBJ2-1 | NA | NA | TRBV29-1 | TGCAGCGTTGGGTCGCAGGGAGGTGAGCAGTTCTTC | CSVGSQGGEQFF
TRBJ2-7 | few | NA | TRBV3-1 | TGTGCCAGCAGCCATTCACCCCTCTCCTACGAGCAGTACTTC | CASSHSPLSYEQYF
TRBJ2-7 | NA | NA | TRBV28 | TGTGCCAGCACCCCGCAGGGCCACGAGCAGTACTTC | CASTPQGHEQYF
TRBJ2-1 | few | TRBD2 | TRBV4-1 | TGCGCCAGCAGCCAAGGACTAGCGGGAGGGCCCGGACCCAATGAGCAGTTCTTC | CASSQGLAGGPGPNEQFF
TRBJ2-2 | few | NA | TRBV20-1 | TGCAGTGCCTCGGACAGCCGCGCGAACACCGGGGAGCTGTTTTTT | CSASDSRANTGELFF
TRBJ2-1 | NA | TRBD2 | TRBV5-1 | TGCGCCAGCAGCAGACCCCTAGCGGGGGGCCTAAATGAGCAGTTCTTC | CASSRPLAGGLNEQFF
TRBJ2-3 | NA | TRBD2 | TRBV12-3/TRBV12-4 | TGTGCCAGCAGTTGGGGCTTACTAGCGGGATACACAGATACGCAGTATTTT | CASSWGLLAGYTDTQYF
TRBJ2-4 | NA | NA | TRBV7-2 | TGTGCCAGCAGCTTAGTGGGACAAGCGCTAGCCAAAAACATTCAGTACTTC | CASSLVGQALAKNIQYF
TRBJ2-7 | few | TRBD2 | TRBV3-1 | TGTGCCAGCAGCCTGGGACTAGCGGGAGGCCTCTACGAGCAGTACTTC | CASSLGLAGGLYEQYF